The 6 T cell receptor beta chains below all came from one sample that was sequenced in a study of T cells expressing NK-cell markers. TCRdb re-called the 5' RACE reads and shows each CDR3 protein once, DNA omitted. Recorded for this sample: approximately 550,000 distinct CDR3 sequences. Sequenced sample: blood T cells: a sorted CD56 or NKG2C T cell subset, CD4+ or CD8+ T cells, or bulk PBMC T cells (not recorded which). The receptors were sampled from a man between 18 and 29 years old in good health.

The CDR3 is CASSDGQGRYNEQFF. The V call is TRBV10-1, the J call TRBJ2-1; TCRdb's D gene call, TRBD1, goes unchecked for lack of DNA. Germline CDR1 reads WNHNN; CDR2 reads SYGVQD (reference sequence). This CDR3 comprises 15 residues.

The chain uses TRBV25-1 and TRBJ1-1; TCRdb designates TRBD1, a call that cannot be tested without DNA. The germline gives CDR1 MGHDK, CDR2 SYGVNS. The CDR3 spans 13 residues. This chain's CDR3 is CASAGSGNTEAFF.

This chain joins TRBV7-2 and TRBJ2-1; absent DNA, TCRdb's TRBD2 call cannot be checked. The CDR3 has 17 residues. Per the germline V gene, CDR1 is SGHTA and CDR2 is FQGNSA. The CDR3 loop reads CASSLYTSGALYNEQFF.

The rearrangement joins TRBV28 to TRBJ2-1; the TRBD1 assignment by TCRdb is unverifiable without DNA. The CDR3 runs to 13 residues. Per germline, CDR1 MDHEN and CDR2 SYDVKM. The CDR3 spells CASTLQGSNEQFF.

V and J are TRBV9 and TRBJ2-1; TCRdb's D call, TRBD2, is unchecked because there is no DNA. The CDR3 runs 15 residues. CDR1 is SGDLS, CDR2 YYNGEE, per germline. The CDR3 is CASSVAASGSREQFF. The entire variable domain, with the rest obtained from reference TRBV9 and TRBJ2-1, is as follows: DSGVTQTPKHLITATGQRVTLRCSPRSGDLSVYWYQQSLDQGLQFLIQYYNGEERAKGNILERFSAQQFPDLHSELNLSSLELGDSALYFCASSVAASGSREQFFGPGTRLTVL.

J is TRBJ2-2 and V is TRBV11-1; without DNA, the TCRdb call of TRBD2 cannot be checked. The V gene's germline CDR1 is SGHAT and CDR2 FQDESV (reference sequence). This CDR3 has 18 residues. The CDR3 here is CASSLARTSGRNTGELFF.